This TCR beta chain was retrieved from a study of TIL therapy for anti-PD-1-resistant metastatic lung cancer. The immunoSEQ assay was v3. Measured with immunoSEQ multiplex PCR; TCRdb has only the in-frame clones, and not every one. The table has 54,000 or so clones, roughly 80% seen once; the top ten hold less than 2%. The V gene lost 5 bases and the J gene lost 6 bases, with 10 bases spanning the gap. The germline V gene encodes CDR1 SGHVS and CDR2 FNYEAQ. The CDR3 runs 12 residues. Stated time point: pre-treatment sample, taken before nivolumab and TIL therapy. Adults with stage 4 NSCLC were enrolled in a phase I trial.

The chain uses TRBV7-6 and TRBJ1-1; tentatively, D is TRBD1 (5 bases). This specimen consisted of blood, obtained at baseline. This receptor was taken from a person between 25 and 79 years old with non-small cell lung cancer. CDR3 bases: TGTGCCAGCAGCCCCCTAGGGGCTGAAGCTTTCTTT. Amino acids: CASSPLGAEAFF.